This T cell receptor (beta chain) was sequenced during a study of T cells after yellow fever vaccination. This clonotype was observed at least ten times. V was pared by 1 base and J by 5 bases, with 12 bases between. This CDR3 contains 15 residues. The V gene's germline CDR1 is MGHDK and CDR2 SYGVNS. TCRdb passed the 5' RACE reads through MiXCR, listing each CDR3 protein once. Found here are some 350,000 distinct CDR3 sequences, about 4% of them singletons; the top ten hold around 24%. This chain connects TRBV25-1 to TRBJ1-5, with D unclear. The receptor comes from a man younger than 35 who received the YFV17D yellow fever vaccine. The specimen comprised PBMCs, sampled 5 days after the yellow fever booster vaccination. The CDR3 DNA follows: TGTGCCAGCAGTGAATGGGGTAGGGCGGATCAGCCCCAGCATTTT. This gives the protein CASSEWGRADQPQHF.